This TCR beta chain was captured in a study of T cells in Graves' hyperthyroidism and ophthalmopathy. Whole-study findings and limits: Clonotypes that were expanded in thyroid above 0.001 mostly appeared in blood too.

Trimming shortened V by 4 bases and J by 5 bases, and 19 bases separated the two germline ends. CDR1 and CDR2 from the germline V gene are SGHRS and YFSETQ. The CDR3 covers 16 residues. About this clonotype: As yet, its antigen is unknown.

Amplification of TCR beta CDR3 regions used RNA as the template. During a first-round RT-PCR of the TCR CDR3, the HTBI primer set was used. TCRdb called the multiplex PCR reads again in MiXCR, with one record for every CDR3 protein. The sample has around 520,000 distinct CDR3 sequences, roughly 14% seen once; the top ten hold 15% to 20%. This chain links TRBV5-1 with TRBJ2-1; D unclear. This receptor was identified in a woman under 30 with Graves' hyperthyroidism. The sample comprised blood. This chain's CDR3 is CASSPLRSALNNEQFF. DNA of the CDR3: TGCGCCAGCAGCCCTCTTAGGAGCGCCCTGAACAATGAGCAGTTCTTC.